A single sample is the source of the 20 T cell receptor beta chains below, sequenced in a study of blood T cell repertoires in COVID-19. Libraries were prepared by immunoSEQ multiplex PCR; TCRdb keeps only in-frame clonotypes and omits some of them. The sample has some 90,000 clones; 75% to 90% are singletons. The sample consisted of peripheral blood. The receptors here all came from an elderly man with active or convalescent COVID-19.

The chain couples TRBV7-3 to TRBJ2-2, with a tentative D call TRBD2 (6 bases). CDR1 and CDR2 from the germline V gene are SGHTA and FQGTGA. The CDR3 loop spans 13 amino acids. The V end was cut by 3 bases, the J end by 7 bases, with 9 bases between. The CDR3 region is CASSLGGIGELFF. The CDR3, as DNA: TGTGCCAGCAGCTTGGGAGGCATCGGGGAGCTGTTTTTT.

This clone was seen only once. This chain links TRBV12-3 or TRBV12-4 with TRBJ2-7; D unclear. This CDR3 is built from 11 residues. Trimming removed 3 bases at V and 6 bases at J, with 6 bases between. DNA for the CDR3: TGTGCCAGCAGTTTGCGCGGCGAGCAGTACTTC. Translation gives CASSLRGEQYF.

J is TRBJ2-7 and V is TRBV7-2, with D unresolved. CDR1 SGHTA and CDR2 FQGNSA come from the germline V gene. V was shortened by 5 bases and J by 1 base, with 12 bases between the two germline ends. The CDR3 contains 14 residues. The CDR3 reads CASSQVSVSYEQYF. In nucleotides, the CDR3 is TGTGCCAGCAGCCAGGTGTCGGTTTCCTACGAGCAGTACTTC.

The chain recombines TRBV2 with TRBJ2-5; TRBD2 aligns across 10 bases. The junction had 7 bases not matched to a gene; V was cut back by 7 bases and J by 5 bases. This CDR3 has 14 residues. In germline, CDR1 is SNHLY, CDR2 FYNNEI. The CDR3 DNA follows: TGTGCCAGCACTATTAATAGCGGGGGGGAGACCCAGTACTTC. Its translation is CASTINSGGETQYF.

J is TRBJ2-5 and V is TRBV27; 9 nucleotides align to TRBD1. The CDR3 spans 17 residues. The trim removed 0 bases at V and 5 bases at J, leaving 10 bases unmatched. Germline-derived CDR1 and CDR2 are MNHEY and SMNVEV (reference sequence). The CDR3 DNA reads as TGTGCCAGCAGTTTATCCGGCTTTGACAGGGGGTACGAGACCCAGTACTTC. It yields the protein CASSLSGFDRGYETQYF.

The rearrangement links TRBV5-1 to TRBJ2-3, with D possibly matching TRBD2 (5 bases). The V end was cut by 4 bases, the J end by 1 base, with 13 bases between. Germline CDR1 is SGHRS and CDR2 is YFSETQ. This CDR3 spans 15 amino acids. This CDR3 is CASSGGRIGTDTQYF. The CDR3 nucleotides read TGCGCCAGCAGCGGCGGGCGGATAGGCACAGATACGCAGTATTTT.

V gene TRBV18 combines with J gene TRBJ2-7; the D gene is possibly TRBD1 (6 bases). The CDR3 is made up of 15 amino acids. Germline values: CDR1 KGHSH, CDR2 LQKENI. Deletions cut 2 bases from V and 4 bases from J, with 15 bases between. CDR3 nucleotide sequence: TGTGCCAGCTCACCAGGGAACGCAGGGGTGTACGAGCAGTACTTC. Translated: CASSPGNAGVYEQYF. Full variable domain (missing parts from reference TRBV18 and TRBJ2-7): NAGVMQNPRHLVRRRGQEARLRCSPMKGHSHVYWYRQLPEEGLKFMVYLQKENIIDESGMPKERFSAEFPKEGPSILRIQQVVRGDSAAYFCASSPGNAGVYEQYFGPGTRLTVT.

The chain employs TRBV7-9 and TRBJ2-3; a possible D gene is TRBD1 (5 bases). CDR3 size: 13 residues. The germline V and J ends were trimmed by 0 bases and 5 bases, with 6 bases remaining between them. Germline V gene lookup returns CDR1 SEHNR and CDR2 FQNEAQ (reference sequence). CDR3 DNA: TGTGCCAGCAGCTTAGCAACAGGAGATACGCAGTATTTT. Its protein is CASSLATGDTQYF. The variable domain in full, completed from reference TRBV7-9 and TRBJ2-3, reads DTGVSQNPRHKITKRGQNVTFRCDPISEHNRLYWYRQTLGQGPEFLTYFQNEAQLEKSRLLSDRFSAERPKGSFSTLEIQRTEQGDSAMYLCASSLATGDTQYFGPGTRLTVL.

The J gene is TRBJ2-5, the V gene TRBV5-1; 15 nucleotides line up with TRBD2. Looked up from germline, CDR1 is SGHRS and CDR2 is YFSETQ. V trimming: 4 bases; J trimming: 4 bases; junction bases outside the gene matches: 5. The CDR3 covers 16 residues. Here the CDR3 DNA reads TGCGCCAGCAGCCAAGGGACTAGCGGGAGGTTAGAGACCCAGTACTTC. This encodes CASSQGTSGRLETQYF.

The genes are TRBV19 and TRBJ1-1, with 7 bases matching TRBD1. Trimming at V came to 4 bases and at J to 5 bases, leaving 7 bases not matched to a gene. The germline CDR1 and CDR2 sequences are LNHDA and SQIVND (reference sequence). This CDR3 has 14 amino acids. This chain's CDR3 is CASSTLGGATEAFF. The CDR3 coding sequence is TGTGCCAGTAGTACTCTAGGGGGCGCGACTGAAGCTTTCTTT.

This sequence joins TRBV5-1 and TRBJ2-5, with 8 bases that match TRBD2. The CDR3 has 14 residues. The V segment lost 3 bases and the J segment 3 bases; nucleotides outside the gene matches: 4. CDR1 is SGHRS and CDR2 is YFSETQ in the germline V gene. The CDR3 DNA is TGCGCCAGCAGCTCCGGGACTAGTAAAGAGACCCAGTACTTC. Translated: CASSSGTSKETQYF.

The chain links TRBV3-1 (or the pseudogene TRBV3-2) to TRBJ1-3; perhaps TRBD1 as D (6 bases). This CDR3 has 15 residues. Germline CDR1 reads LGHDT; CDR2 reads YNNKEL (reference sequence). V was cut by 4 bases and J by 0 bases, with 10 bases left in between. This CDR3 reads CASSLTTGSGNTIYF. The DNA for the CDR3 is TGTGCCAGCAGCCTGACGACAGGCTCTGGAAACACCATATATTTT.

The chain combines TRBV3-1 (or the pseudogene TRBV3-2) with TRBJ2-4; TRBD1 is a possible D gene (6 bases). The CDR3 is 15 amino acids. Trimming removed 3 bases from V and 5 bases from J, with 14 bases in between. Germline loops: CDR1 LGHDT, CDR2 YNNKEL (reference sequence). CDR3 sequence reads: CASSQGTSTQNIQYF. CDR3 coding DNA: TGTGCCAGCAGCCAGGGGACATCAACCCAAAACATTCAGTACTTC.

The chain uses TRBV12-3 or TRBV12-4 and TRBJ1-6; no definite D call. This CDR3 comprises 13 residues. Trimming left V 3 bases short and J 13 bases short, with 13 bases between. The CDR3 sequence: CASSLWQEEPLHF. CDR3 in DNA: TGTGCCAGCAGTTTGTGGCAGGAGGAGCCCCTCCACTTT.

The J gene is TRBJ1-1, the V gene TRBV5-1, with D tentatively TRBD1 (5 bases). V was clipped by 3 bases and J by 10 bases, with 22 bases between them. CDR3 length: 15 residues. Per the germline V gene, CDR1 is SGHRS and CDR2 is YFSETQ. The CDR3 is CASSSSGSSVGGAFF. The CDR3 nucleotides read TGCGCCAGCAGCTCCTCGGGGTCGAGTGTGGGGGGAGCTTTCTTT.

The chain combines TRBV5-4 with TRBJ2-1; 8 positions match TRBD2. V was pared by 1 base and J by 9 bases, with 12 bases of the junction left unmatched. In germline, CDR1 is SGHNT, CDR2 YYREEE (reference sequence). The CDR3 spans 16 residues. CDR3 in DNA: TGTGCCAGCAGCTTGTCCTCCGGGACTAGAACAGGTGAGCAGTTCTTC. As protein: CASSLSSGTRTGEQFF.

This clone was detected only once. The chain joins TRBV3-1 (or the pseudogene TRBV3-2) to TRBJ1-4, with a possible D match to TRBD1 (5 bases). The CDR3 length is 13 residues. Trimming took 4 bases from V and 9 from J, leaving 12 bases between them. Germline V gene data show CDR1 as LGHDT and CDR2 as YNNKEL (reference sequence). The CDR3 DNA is TGTGCCAGCAGCCTTGGCAGGGATAAAAAACTGTTTTTT. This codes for CASSLGRDKKLFF.

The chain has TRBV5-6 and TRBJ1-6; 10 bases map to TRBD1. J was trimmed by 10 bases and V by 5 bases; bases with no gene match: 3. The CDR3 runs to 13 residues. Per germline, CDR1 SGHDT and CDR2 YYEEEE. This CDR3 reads CASRDRGKSPLHF. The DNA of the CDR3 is TGTGCCAGCAGGGACAGGGGGAAATCACCCCTCCACTTT.

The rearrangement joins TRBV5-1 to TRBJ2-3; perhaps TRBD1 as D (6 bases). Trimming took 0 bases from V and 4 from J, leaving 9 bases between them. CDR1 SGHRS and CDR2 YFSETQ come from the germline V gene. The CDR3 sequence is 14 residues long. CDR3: CASSLAGVADTQYF. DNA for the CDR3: TGCGCCAGCAGCTTGGCAGGGGTTGCAGATACGCAGTATTTT.

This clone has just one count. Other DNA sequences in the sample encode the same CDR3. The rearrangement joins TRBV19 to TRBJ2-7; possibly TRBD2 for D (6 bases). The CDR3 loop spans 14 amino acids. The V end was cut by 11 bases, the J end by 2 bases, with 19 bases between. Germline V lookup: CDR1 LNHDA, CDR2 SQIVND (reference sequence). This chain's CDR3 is CASSIRGFPYEQYF. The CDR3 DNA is TGTGCCTCTTCTATACGGGGGTTCCCCTACGAGCAGTACTTC.